This T cell receptor beta chain was captured by sequencing in a study of cytomegalovirus exposure and HLA in healthy donors. A multiplex PCR was run with 60 Vbeta primers and 13 Jbeta primers. Libraries were prepared by immunoSEQ multiplex PCR; TCRdb keeps only in-frame clonotypes and omits some of them. The data contain about 55,000 clones, 70% to 85% of them seen just once; the ten biggest clones take up around 1.4%. The CDR3 consists of 16 residues. Germline values: CDR1 SGHTA, CDR2 FQGNSA. With V trimmed by 2 bases and J by 4 bases, 7 bases remained unmatched. Findings and caveats of the study: A later analysis linked a missense variant in DCLRE1C to the trimming of TCR beta V and J genes.

As to this clone: The antigen remains unidentified.

The sequenced sample consisted of PBMCs. The TCR was taken from a man aged 25 to 40 in good health and CMV-seronegative. V gene TRBV7-2 combines with J gene TRBJ2-3, with 9 nucleotides matching TRBD2. The CDR3 region has the DNA TGTGCCAGCAGCTTAAGACTAGCGGTGAGGGCAGATACGCAGTATTTT. Translating gives CASSLRLAVRADTQYF.